This passage covers 20 T cell receptor beta chains from one sample sequenced in a study of blood T cell repertoires in COVID-19. Assay: immunoSEQ multiplex PCR; the TCRdb copy retains only in-frame clones and omits some. The top ten hold nearly 7.5% of the sample, which has about 47,000 clones, roughly 80% seen once. The specimen sequenced was peripheral blood. These TCRs come from a man between 60 and 75 years old with active COVID-19.

This chain connects TRBV5-8 to TRBJ2-5, with 11 bases fitting TRBD1. CDR3 size: 16 residues. V shed 4 bases, J shed 3 bases, and the junction held 8 bases outside the gene matches. Germline V gene lookup returns CDR1 SGHTS and CDR2 YDEGEE. The CDR3 loop reads CASSPGQGAGEETQYF. The DNA of the CDR3 is TGTGCCAGCAGCCCAGGACAGGGGGCAGGAGAAGAGACCCAGTACTTC. The whole variable domain, filled in from reference TRBV5-8 and TRBJ2-5, reads EAGVTQSPTHLIKTRGQQATLRCSPISGHTSVYWYQQALGLGLQFLLWYDEGEERNRGNFPPRFSGRQFPNYSSELNVNALELEDSALYLCASSPGQGAGEETQYFGPGTRLLVL.

V is TRBV6-4 and J is TRBJ2-1, with D possibly matching TRBD1 (7 bases). This CDR3 has 15 residues. From germline, CDR1 is MRHNA and CDR2 SNTAGT. V lost 4 bases and J lost 6, with 16 bases in between. The CDR3 loop reads CASSVTGEASNEQFF. The CDR3 region has the DNA TGTGCCAGCAGTGTCACAGGGGAGGCATCCAATGAGCAGTTCTTC.

The CDR3 reads CASSAARGTSRFNEQFF. Written as DNA, the CDR3 is TGTGCCAGCAGCGCAGCCCGCGGGACTAGCCGTTTCAATGAGCAGTTCTTC. The chain combines TRBV11-3 with TRBJ2-1, with 9 bases matching TRBD2. The CDR3 is made up of 17 amino acids. J gave up 6 bases and V 5 bases, and 14 bases lay outside the gene matches. Germline CDR1 and CDR2: SGHNT and YENEEA.

CDR3 sequence reads: CASSPQGPAGGSFSTDTQYF. The CDR3 DNA follows: TGTGCCAGCAGCCCCCAAGGCCCAGCGGGGGGTTCCTTTAGCACAGATACGCAGTATTTT. The V call is TRBV7-4, the J call TRBJ2-3, with TRBD2 matching 9 bases. The V and J ends lost 5 bases and 0 bases, in that order; junction bases with no gene match: 18. The length of the CDR3 is 20 residues. CDR1 is SGHVT, CDR2 SQSDAQ, per germline.

This chain links TRBV9 with TRBJ1-4; D is possibly TRBD1 (6 bases). Germline V CDR1 and CDR2: SGDLS, YYNGEE. V was cut by 0 bases and J by 4 bases, with 16 bases left in between. This CDR3 has 17 residues. This CDR3 reads CASSVGSPKGGNEKLFF. CDR3 coding DNA: TGTGCCAGCAGCGTAGGGTCCCCAAAAGGGGGTAATGAAAAACTGTTTTTT.

This chain links TRBV23-1 with TRBJ1-1; 7 bases line up with TRBD1. TRBV23-1 is classed as an ORF, of uncertain function. J gave up 5 bases and V 0 bases, and 18 bases lay outside the gene matches. This CDR3 spans 19 amino acids. The CDR3: CASSQSFLTGFGGVTEAFF. Written as DNA, the CDR3 is TGCGCCAGCAGTCAATCTTTTCTGACAGGGTTCGGGGGGGTGACTGAAGCTTTCTTT.

The genes are TRBV28 and TRBJ2-1, with TRBD2 matching over 10 bases. V lost 4 bases and J lost 3; bases outside the gene matches: 3. The length of the CDR3 is 15 residues. In germline, CDR1 is MDHEN, CDR2 SYDVKM. CDR3 DNA sequence: TGTGCCAGCAGTTATGGACTAGCGGACTACAATGAGCAGTTCTTC. This translates into CASSYGLADYNEQFF.

The J gene is TRBJ1-5, the V gene TRBV2; no clear D. The CDR3 sequence is 15 residues long. Trimming took off 6 bases at V and 1 base at J, with 13 bases between the two ends. Germline lookup yields CDR1 SNHLY and CDR2 FYNNEI. CDR3 DNA sequence: TGTGCCAGCAGGGCCCCGGGGTTCAGCAATCAGCCCCAGCATTTT. Translation: CASRAPGFSNQPQHF.

The V and J genes are TRBV28 and TRBJ2-7; 9 positions match TRBD1. CDR3 length: 16 amino acids. J was trimmed by 2 bases and V by 6 bases; bases with no gene match: 11. Germline V lookup: CDR1 MDHEN, CDR2 SYDVKM. The CDR3 here is CASRTRVGTGTYEQYF. The CDR3 DNA sequence: TGTGCCAGCAGGACAAGGGTGGGGACAGGGACCTACGAGCAGTACTTC.

The chain uses TRBV20-1 and TRBJ2-5; a possible D gene is TRBD1 (6 bases). Germline CDR1 DFQATT, CDR2 SNEGSKA (reference sequence). Trimming stripped 7 bases from V and 5 bases from J, with 8 bases between. CDR3 length: 10 amino acids. The CDR3 nucleotides are TGCAGTGACAGGGCGGAGACCCAGTACTTC. This sequence encodes CSDRAETQYF.

This clone was recorded only once. The chain combines TRBV30 with TRBJ2-1; D is uncertain. Germline assignment: CDR1 GTSNPN and CDR2 SVGIG (reference sequence). The CDR3 totals 16 residues. V dropped 4 bases and J dropped 0 bases, with 16 bases sitting between them. The chain's CDR3 is CAWNSLRSPSYNEQFF. CDR3 sequence (DNA): TGTGCCTGGAACTCACTAAGAAGTCCCTCCTACAATGAGCAGTTCTTC.

The chain has TRBV28 and TRBJ2-3, with D possibly matching TRBD2 (6 bases). V gave up 8 bases and J gave up 0 bases, with 18 bases separating them. Germline assignment: CDR1 MDHEN and CDR2 SYDVKM. The CDR3 is 16 amino acids. CDR3 sequence (DNA): TGTGCCAGCTTATCCGGGGGATTCCTTAGCACAGATACGCAGTATTTT. This translates into CASLSGGFLSTDTQYF.

The V and J genes are TRBV27 and TRBJ2-5; no firm D call. The germline gives CDR1 MNHEY, CDR2 SMNVEV (reference sequence). V shed 1 base and J shed 2 bases, with 8 bases lying between them. The CDR3 loop spans 14 amino acids. CDR3 protein: CASSLYDSQETQYF. As DNA, the CDR3 is TGTGCCAGCAGTTTATACGACTCTCAAGAGACCCAGTACTTC.

V gene TRBV5-8 combines with J gene TRBJ1-2; possibly TRBD1 for D (6 bases). V was cut by 0 bases and J by 3 bases, with 6 bases left in between. This CDR3 has 13 residues. Per the germline V gene, CDR1 is SGHTS and CDR2 is YDEGEE. CDR3 region: CASSLDRDYGYTF. CDR3 in DNA: TGTGCCAGCAGCTTGGACAGGGACTATGGCTACACCTTC.

The CDR3 nucleotides read TGTGCCAGCAGCCTCGGACAGGGGGGGTACAATGAGCAGTTCTTC. Translation gives CASSLGQGGYNEQFF. V and J are TRBV27 and TRBJ2-1; 10 bases fit TRBD1. The V gene end was trimmed by 6 bases and the J gene end by 4 bases; junction bases not matched to a gene: 6. The CDR3 consists of 15 residues. Germline assignment: CDR1 MNHEY and CDR2 SMNVEV (reference sequence).

The V gene is TRBV9, the J gene TRBJ2-5; 9 nucleotides agree with TRBD2. J gave up 5 bases and V 4 bases, and 12 bases lay outside the gene matches. The CDR3 contains 16 residues. CDR1 and CDR2 from the germline V gene are SGDLS and YYNGEE. This CDR3 reads CASSPSAGGSGETQYF. The CDR3 DNA reads as TGTGCCAGCAGCCCCTCAGCGGGGGGATCCGGGGAGACCCAGTACTTC.

The rearrangement links TRBV9 to TRBJ2-5; 8 bases map to TRBD2. J gave up 6 bases and V 3 bases, and 13 bases lay outside the gene matches. Germline CDR1 reads SGDLS; CDR2 reads YYNGEE. The CDR3 sequence is 16 residues long. CDR3 loop: CASSAPRGGIYQTQYF. In nucleotides, the CDR3 is TGTGCCAGCAGCGCCCCACGGGGGGGAATTTACCAGACCCAGTACTTC.

The chain carries TRBV19 and TRBJ1-2, with no clear D. Germline V lookup: CDR1 LNHDA, CDR2 SQIVND (reference sequence). V lost 8 bases and J 6 bases, leaving 10 bases between the germline ends. CDR3 length: 11 amino acids. The CDR3, as DNA: TGTGCCAGTGCCGAGGCGGATGGCTACACCTTC. Translated: CASAEADGYTF.

This rearrangement joins TRBV24-1 to TRBJ2-5, with TRBD1 matching over 8 bases. The junction had 8 bases not matched to a gene; V was cut back by 4 bases and J by 5 bases. The CDR3 sequence is 15 residues long. Germline values: CDR1 KGHDR, CDR2 SFDVKD. DNA of the CDR3: TGTGCCACCAGTGAACGACAGGGGCGCGGGGAGACCCAGTACTTC. Translated, it gives CATSERQGRGETQYF.

This chain connects TRBV7-8 to TRBJ2-1, with TRBD2 matching 7 bases. Losses at the gene ends were 3 bases for V and 5 bases for J; bases not matched to a gene: 7. The CDR3 contains 15 residues. Germline V gene data show CDR1 as SGHVS and CDR2 as FQNEAQ. This CDR3 reads CASSFLLAGDNEQFF. CDR3 coding DNA: TGTGCCAGCAGCTTTCTACTTGCGGGGGACAATGAGCAGTTCTTC.